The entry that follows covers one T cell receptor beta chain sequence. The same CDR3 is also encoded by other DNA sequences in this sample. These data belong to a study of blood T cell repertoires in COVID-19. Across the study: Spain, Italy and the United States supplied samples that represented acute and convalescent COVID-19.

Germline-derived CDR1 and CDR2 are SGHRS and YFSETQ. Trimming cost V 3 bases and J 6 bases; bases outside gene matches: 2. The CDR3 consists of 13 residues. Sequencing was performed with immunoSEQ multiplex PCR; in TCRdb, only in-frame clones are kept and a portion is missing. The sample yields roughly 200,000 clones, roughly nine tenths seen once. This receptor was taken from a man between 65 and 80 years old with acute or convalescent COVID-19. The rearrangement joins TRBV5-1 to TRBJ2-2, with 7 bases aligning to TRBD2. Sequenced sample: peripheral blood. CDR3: CASSWAGAGELFF. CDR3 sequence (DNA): TGCGCCAGCAGCTGGGCGGGGGCCGGGGAGCTGTTTTTT. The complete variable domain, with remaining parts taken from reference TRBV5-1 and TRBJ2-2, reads KAGVTQTPRYLIKTRGQQVTLSCSPISGHRSVSWYQQTPGQGLQFLFEYFSETQRNKGNFPGRFSGRQFSNSRSEMNVSTLELGDSALYLCASSWAGAGELFFGEGSRLTVL.